This is a list of T cell receptor beta chains from one sample in a study of neoadjuvant anti-PD-1 for oral cavity cancer. Using immunoSEQ multiplex PCR, the repertoire was profiled, and TCRdb retains in-frame clones only, with some absent. This sample has thousands of clones; roughly 56% occur once, and the top ten carry around 8.8%. The material was tumor tissue, obtained before nivolumab (anti-PD-1) treatment. All receptors derive from a person between 40 and 80 years old with oral cavity squamous cell carcinoma. Each CDR3 is given with its conserved first and last residue. The D gene is left open where the match is weak. Clone size is stated in some rows and not others, as once, few, many or a class when expanded.

v_call: TRBV6-5; d_call: NA; j_call: TRBJ1-2; clone_size: NA; cdr3_aa: CASSSLVGYGYTF; cdr3_nt: TGTGCCAGCAGTTCCCTCGTTGGGTATGGCTACACCTTC
v_call: TRBV2; d_call: TRBD1; j_call: TRBJ2-2; clone_size: few; cdr3_aa: CASSLDGTGVAGELFF; cdr3_nt: TGTGCCAGCAGCCTAGACGGGACAGGGGTGGCCGGGGAGCTGTTTTTT
v_call: TRBV9; d_call: NA; j_call: TRBJ1-3; clone_size: NA; cdr3_aa: CASSPGQGTGNTIYF; cdr3_nt: TGTGCCAGCAGCCCTGGGCAGGGAACCGGAAACACCATATATTTT
v_call: TRBV10-2; d_call: NA; j_call: TRBJ1-5; clone_size: NA; cdr3_aa: CASSVVGGAHQPQHF; cdr3_nt: TGCGCCAGCAGTGTGGTGGGGGGGGCTCATCAGCCCCAGCATTTT
v_call: TRBV19; d_call: TRBD1; j_call: TRBJ1-4; clone_size: NA; cdr3_aa: CASTRPGTGNEKLFF; cdr3_nt: TGTGCCAGTACCCGCCCCGGGACAGGGAATGAAAAACTGTTTTTT
v_call: TRBV27; d_call: TRBD1; j_call: TRBJ2-1; clone_size: large; cdr3_aa: CASRVQGIYNEQFF; cdr3_nt: TGTGCCAGCAGAGTACAGGGGATCTACAATGAGCAGTTCTTC
v_call: TRBV7-3; d_call: NA; j_call: TRBJ2-5; clone_size: NA; cdr3_aa: CASSQDGTRTQYF; cdr3_nt: TGTGCCAGCAGCCAGGACGGTACAAGGACCCAGTACTTC
v_call: TRBV5-4; d_call: TRBD2; j_call: TRBJ2-7; clone_size: NA; cdr3_aa: CASSPGERGGRSYEQYF; cdr3_nt: TGTGCCAGCAGCCCCGGCGAGCGGGGGGGCCGATCCTACGAGCAGTACTTC
v_call: TRBV5-5; d_call: TRBD1; j_call: TRBJ2-2; clone_size: few; cdr3_aa: CASSWEQGSTGELFF; cdr3_nt: TGTGCCAGCAGCTGGGAACAGGGGTCGACCGGGGAGCTGTTTTTT
v_call: TRBV5-4; d_call: TRBD2; j_call: TRBJ2-3; clone_size: NA; cdr3_aa: CASSPGGLARTDTQYF; cdr3_nt: TGTGCCAGCAGCCCCGGGGGACTAGCGCGCACAGATACGCAGTATTTT
v_call: TRBV19; d_call: NA; j_call: TRBJ1-2; clone_size: NA; cdr3_aa: CASSGQSDYGYTF; cdr3_nt: TGTGCCAGTAGTGGACAGTCGGACTATGGCTACACCTTC
v_call: TRBV7-9; d_call: TRBD2; j_call: TRBJ2-5; clone_size: large; cdr3_aa: CASSSAAGGPGETQYF; cdr3_nt: TGTGCCAGCAGCTCCGCAGCGGGAGGGCCGGGGGAGACCCAGTACTTC